These 8 T cell receptor beta chains were all obtained from the same sample, sequenced in a study of early T cells in non-severe SARS-CoV-2 infection. TCRdb used MiXCR to reprocess the 5' RACE reads, holding one entry per CDR3 protein. The sample consists of roughly 41,000 distinct CDR3 sequences, over 3.5% of them appearing once. Sequencing was carried out using whole blood. The receptor source for this set is an adult who was a healthcare worker with PCR-confirmed SARS-CoV-2 infection or an uninfected control (not recorded which).

The J gene is TRBJ1-4, the V gene TRBV5-1, with 7 bases matching TRBD1. V was clipped by 0 bases and J by 8 bases; unmatched bases: 7. This CDR3 spans 15 amino acids. Germline CDR1 is SGHRS and CDR2 is YFSETQ. The CDR3 loop reads CASSLAQGGGEKLFF. The CDR3 DNA sequence: TGCGCCAGCAGCTTGGCCCAGGGGGGAGGCGAAAAACTGTTTTTT.

By its share, this clonotype is medium-sized. This chain connects TRBV6-1 to TRBJ1-2; D uncertain. There are 12 residues in the CDR3. Between the trimmed V and J ends, which lost 4 bases and 2 bases, there was a span of 5 bases. Germline V gives CDR1 MNHNS, CDR2 SASEGT. CDR3 amino acids: CASSGENYGYTF. The CDR3 coding sequence is TGTGCCAGCAGTGGAGAGAACTATGGCTACACCTTC.

This clonotype was recorded many times. This rearrangement joins TRBV6-1 to TRBJ2-3; 11 bases align to TRBD2. The CDR3 is 15 residues long. Unmatched junction bases numbered 2, after V lost 4 bases and J lost 2 bases. The germline V gene encodes CDR1 MNHNS and CDR2 SASEGT. CDR3 amino acids: CASSVLAGDTDTQYF. CDR3 DNA sequence: TGTGCCAGCAGTGTACTAGCGGGAGACACAGATACGCAGTATTTT.

This clonotype appeared a few times. The chain joins TRBV29-1 to TRBJ2-5; D is possibly TRBD1 or TRBD2 (5 bases each). Trimming cost V 5 bases and J 4 bases, with 20 bases left between them. Germline V lookup: CDR1 SQVTM, CDR2 ANQGSEA. This CDR3 region has 15 residues. CDR3 in DNA: TGCAGCGTTCTCACATCCGGGACCCGGGGAGAGACCCAGTACTTC. It is translated as CSVLTSGTRGETQYF.

There are many counts of this clonotype. The rearrangement links TRBV18 to TRBJ1-1; TRBD1 might be the D (5 bases). Germline CDR1 reads KGHSH; CDR2 reads LQKENI. Trimming left V 1 base short and J 5 bases short, with 14 bases between. The CDR3 spans 15 residues. The CDR3 sequence is CASSPLVSKGTEAFF. The CDR3 DNA follows: TGTGCCAGCTCACCACTTGTATCTAAGGGGACTGAAGCTTTCTTT.

The chain employs TRBV5-1 and TRBJ2-1, with no clear D. The CDR3 loop spans 12 amino acids. Trimming took off 8 bases at V and 8 bases at J, with 14 bases between the two ends. CDR1 and CDR2 (germline): SGHRS, YFSETQ. The CDR3 nucleotides are TGCGCCAGGGGGTTGTGGAGTCATGAGCAGTTCTTC. It codes for CARGLWSHEQFF.

V and J are TRBV6-2 or TRBV6-3 and TRBJ2-4; 7 bases map to TRBD2. V dropped 5 bases and J dropped 0; count of bases not matched to a gene: 7. The CDR3 loop spans 16 amino acids. Germline assignment: CDR1 MNHEY and CDR2 SVGEGT. CDR3 amino acids: CASSPQAGLAKNIQYF. As DNA, the CDR3 is TGTGCCAGCAGTCCCCAAGCGGGATTAGCCAAAAACATTCAGTACTTC.

This clonotype was seen ten or more times. The chain links TRBV3-1 to TRBJ2-5; D is unclear. Trimming left V 0 bases short and J 5 bases short, with 10 bases between. This CDR3 has 14 amino acids. CDR1 and CDR2 (germline): LGHDT, YNNKEL (reference sequence). Here the CDR3 DNA reads TGTGCCAGCAGCCAAGACGGTTCTCGGGAGACCCAGTACTTC. It encodes CASSQDGSRETQYF.